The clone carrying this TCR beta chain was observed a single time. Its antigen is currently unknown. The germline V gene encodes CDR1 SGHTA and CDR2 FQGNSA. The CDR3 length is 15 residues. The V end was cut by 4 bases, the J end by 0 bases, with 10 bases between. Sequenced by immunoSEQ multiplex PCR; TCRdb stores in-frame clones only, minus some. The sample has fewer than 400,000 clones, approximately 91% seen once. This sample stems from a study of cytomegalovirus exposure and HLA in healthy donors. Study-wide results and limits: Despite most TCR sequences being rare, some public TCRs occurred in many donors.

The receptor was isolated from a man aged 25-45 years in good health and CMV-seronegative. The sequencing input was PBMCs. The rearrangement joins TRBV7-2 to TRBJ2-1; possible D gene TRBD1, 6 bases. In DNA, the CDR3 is TGTGCCAGCAGCTACTGGGACAACTCCTACAATGAGCAGTTCTTC. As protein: CASSYWDNSYNEQFF.